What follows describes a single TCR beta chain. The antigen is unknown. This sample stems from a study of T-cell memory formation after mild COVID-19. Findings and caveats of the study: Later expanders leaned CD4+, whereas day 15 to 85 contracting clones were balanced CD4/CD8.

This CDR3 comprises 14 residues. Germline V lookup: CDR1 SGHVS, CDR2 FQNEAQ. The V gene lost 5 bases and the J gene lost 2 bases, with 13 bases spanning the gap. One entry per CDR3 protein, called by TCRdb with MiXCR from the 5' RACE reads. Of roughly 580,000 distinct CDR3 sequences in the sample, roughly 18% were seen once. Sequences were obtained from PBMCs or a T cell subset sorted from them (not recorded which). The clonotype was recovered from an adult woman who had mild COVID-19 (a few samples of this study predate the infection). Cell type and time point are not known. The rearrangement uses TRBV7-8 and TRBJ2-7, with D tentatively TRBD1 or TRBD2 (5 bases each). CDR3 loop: CASSPGTTAYEQYF. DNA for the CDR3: TGTGCCAGCAGCCCCGGGACCACGGCCTACGAGCAGTACTTC. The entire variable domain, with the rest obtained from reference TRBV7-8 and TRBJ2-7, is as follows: GAGVSQSPRYKVAKRGQDVALRCDPISGHVSLFWYQQALGQGPEFLTYFQNEAQLDKSGLPSDRFFAERPEGSVSTLKIQRTQQEDSAVYLCASSPGTTAYEQYFGPGTRLTVT.